Listed below are T cell receptor beta chains from one sample, sequenced in a study of blood T cell repertoires in COVID-19. Clones were read by immunoSEQ multiplex PCR, and TCRdb kept only the in-frame ones, dropping some. In the table there are roughly 300,000 clones, about 90% of which are singletons. The source material was peripheral blood. The receptor set was obtained from a woman between 45 and 60 years old who had recovered from COVID-19. The conserved cysteine and the conserved F or W are not part of the CDR3 here. The order of the fields is CDR3 length, V gene, J gene, D gene, CDR3 protein. A D gene is named only where the DNA matches it firmly.

length: 12; V: TRBV5-5; J: TRBJ1-2; D: NA; CDR3: ASSLEHAAYGYT
length: 9; V: TRBV20-1; J: TRBJ1-2; D: TRBD1; CDR3: SPGQGRGYT
length: 13; V: TRBV7-2; J: TRBJ1-1; D: TRBD1; CDR3: ASSLARDRNTEAF
length: 13; V: TRBV25-1; J: TRBJ2-7; D: TRBD2; CDR3: ASSEWTSGTYEQY
length: 10; V: TRBV6-6; J: TRBJ1-1; D: NA; CDR3: AAVDRNTEAF
length: 10; V: TRBV11-2; J: TRBJ2-3; D: NA; CDR3: ASSPSTDTQY
length: 14; V: TRBV19; J: TRBJ1-1; D: NA; CDR3: ASSILGGQRGAEAF
length: 12; V: TRBV30; J: TRBJ2-1; D: NA; CDR3: AWNSADSYNEQF
length: 13; V: TRBV18; J: TRBJ1-1; D: TRBD1; CDR3: ASSPRTGGVTEAF
length: 14; V: TRBV4-2; J: TRBJ2-2; D: TRBD2; CDR3: ASSQEIAGPTGELF
length: 14; V: TRBV7-9; J: TRBJ2-7; D: TRBD2; CDR3: ASSLVILAGTDEQY
length: 12; V: TRBV10-2; J: TRBJ1-4; D: NA; CDR3: ASGRRSTNEKLF
length: 10; V: TRBV2; J: TRBJ2-3; D: NA; CDR3: ASSEHRDPQY
length: 12; V: TRBV6-2/TRBV6-3; J: TRBJ2-7; D: TRBD1; CDR3: ASSFPGQGSEQY
length: 17; V: TRBV28; J: TRBJ2-7; D: TRBD1; CDR3: ASSLWTVRDSDNSYEQY
length: 13; V: TRBV3-1/TRBV3-2; J: TRBJ2-3; D: TRBD2; CDR3: ASSQNSGGPDTQY
length: 13; V: TRBV7-2; J: TRBJ1-6; D: NA; CDR3: ASSLPDRGNSPLH
length: 12; V: TRBV6-5; J: TRBJ1-2; D: TRBD1; CDR3: ASRTLRDREGYT
length: 13; V: TRBV4-3; J: TRBJ1-2; D: NA; CDR3: ASSQGPSRNYGYT
length: 15; V: TRBV19; J: TRBJ1-1; D: NA; CDR3: ASSIVFGDWMNTEAF
length: 14; V: TRBV28; J: TRBJ2-1; D: NA; CDR3: ASRPTGGGPPNEQF
length: 12; V: TRBV19; J: TRBJ2-1; D: NA; CDR3: ASAGVAPDNEQF
length: 10; V: TRBV29-1; J: TRBJ1-1; D: NA; CDR3: SVVGVNTEAF
length: 14; V: TRBV30; J: TRBJ2-2; D: TRBD1; CDR3: AWSRWTGGAYGELF